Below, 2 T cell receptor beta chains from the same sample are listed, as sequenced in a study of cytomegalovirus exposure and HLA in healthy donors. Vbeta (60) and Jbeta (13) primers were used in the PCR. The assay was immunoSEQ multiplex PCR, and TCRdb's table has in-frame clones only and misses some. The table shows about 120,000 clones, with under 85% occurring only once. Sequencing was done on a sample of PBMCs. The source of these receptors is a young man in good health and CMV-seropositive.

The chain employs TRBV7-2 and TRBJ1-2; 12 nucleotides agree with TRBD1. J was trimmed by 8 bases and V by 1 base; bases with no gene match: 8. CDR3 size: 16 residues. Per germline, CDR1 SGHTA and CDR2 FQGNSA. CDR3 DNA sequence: TGTGCCAGCAGCTTAGATGGGACAGGGGGCGCAGACGGCTACACCTTC. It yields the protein CASSLDGTGGADGYTF.

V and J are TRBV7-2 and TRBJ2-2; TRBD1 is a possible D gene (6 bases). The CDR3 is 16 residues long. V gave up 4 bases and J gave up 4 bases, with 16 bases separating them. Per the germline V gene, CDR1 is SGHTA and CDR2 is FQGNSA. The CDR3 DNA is TGTGCCAGCAGCTCAGGGGTCCGGGTCTTCACCGGGGAGCTGTTTTTT. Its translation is CASSSGVRVFTGELFF.